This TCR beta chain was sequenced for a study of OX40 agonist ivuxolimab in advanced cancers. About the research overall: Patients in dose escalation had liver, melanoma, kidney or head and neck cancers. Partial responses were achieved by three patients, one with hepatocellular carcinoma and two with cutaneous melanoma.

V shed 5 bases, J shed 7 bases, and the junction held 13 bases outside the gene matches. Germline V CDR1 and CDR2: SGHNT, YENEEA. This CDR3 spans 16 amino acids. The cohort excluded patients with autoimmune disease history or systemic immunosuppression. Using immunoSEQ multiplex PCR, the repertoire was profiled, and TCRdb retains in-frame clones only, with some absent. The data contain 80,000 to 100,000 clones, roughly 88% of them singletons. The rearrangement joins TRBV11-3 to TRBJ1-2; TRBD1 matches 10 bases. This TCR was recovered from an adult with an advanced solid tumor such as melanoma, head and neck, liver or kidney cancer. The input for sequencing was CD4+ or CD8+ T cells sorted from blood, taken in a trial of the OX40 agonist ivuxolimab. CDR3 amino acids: CASSQSPGQGVSGYTF. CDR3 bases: TGTGCCAGCAGCCAGTCCCCAGGACAGGGGGTCTCTGGCTACACCTTC.